The entry that follows covers one T cell receptor (beta chain) sequence. Its target is unknown. The sample belongs to a study of PD-1 blockade in classical Hodgkin lymphoma. General study findings and limits: Diminished baseline TCR diversity has been reported in newly diagnosed patients relative to healthy donors. There remain no defined causes for the repertoire differences, which possibly reflect disease activity or prior therapy.

Every single patient, without exception, relapsed after autologous stem cell transplantation, and brentuximab vedotin exposure varied. Classifying best responses yielded complete response, partial response or progressive disease. The germline V and J ends were trimmed by 4 bases and 0 bases, with 13 bases remaining between them. The CDR3 length is 16 residues. CDR1 and CDR2 (germline): LNHDA, SQIVND (reference sequence). Sequenced by immunoSEQ multiplex PCR; TCRdb stores in-frame clones only, minus some. The sample lists about 31,000 clones; around three quarters were seen once. The chain links TRBV19 to TRBJ1-3; unclear D gene. The sequence came from a human donor with classical Hodgkin lymphoma. Sequencing was performed on peripheral blood mononuclear cells (PBMCs), taken before the second cycle of nivolumab. The CDR3 loop is CASSRPGRTSGNTIYF. CDR3 bases: TGTGCCAGTAGTAGACCCGGACGGACCTCTGGAAACACCATATATTTT.